These 17 T cell receptor beta chains were all obtained from the same sample, sequenced in a study of neurological immune-mediated disorders. TCRdb reanalysed the 5' RACE reads using MiXCR and keeps one entry per CDR3 protein. This table has about 120,000 distinct CDR3 sequences, approximately 3.2% appearing once. The sample taken for sequencing was PBMCs. The source of these receptors is a woman in her twenties or thirties with multiple sclerosis.

This clonotype was counted many times. The chain uses TRBV7-2 and TRBJ2-3; D is unresolved. The CDR3 extends over 15 amino acids. In germline, CDR1 is SGHTA, CDR2 FQGNSA. V lost 4 bases and J lost 1, with 12 bases in between. The CDR3 nucleotides read TGTGCCAGCAGCTCCCATTTAGCTGGCACAGATACGCAGTATTTT. Translated, it gives CASSSHLAGTDTQYF. Full variable domain (missing parts from reference TRBV7-2 and TRBJ2-3): GAGVSQSPSNKVTEKGKDVELRCDPISGHTALYWYRQSLGQGLEFLIYFQGNSAPDKSGLPSDRFSAERTGGSVSTLTIQRTQQEDSAVYLCASSSHLAGTDTQYFGPGTRLTVL.

Ten or more counts support this clonotype. The V gene is TRBV12-3 or TRBV12-4, the J gene TRBJ2-1; D remains ambiguous. This CDR3 is 12 amino acids long. Trimming left V 3 bases short and J 6 bases short, with 6 bases between. The CDR3 bases are TGTGCCAGCAGTTTTGTCACCAATGAGCAGTTCTTC. Its protein product is CASSFVTNEQFF.

This clonotype has ten or more counts. The rearrangement uses TRBV5-1 and TRBJ2-6, with 10 bases that match TRBD1. J gave up 1 base and V 4 bases, and 8 bases lay outside the gene matches. From germline, CDR1 is SGHRS and CDR2 YFSETQ. This CDR3 region has 18 residues. CDR3 region: CASSAGGTGASGANVLTF. CDR3 nucleotide sequence: TGCGCCAGCAGCGCCGGTGGGACAGGGGCTTCTGGGGCCAACGTCCTGACTTTC. The whole variable domain, remainder taken from reference TRBV5-1 and TRBJ2-6, is KAGVTQTPRYLIKTRGQQVTLSCSPISGHRSVSWYQQTPGQGLQFLFEYFSETQRNKGNFPGRFSGRQFSNSRSEMNVSTLELGDSALYLCASSAGGTGASGANVLTFGAGSRLTVL.

This clonotype showed up many times. J is TRBJ2-1 and V is TRBV20-1; D gene uncertain. The CDR3 consists of 11 residues. Per germline, CDR1 DFQATT and CDR2 SNEGSKA (reference sequence). Trimming took off 0 bases at V and 15 bases at J, with 12 bases between the two ends. Here the CDR3 DNA reads TGCAGTGCTAGAGAGGACGACCGGCCGTTCTTC. It yields the protein CSAREDDRPFF.

The gene calls are TRBV10-3 and TRBJ2-3; tentatively, D is TRBD1 (5 bases). The CDR3 runs 14 residues. Per the germline V gene, CDR1 is ENHRY and CDR2 is SYGVKD. V was trimmed by 5 bases and J by 5 bases, leaving 14 bases between them. The CDR3 region is CAISWAQGEDTQYF. The CDR3 DNA sequence: TGTGCCATCAGTTGGGCCCAGGGCGAAGATACGCAGTATTTT.

The table lists this clonotype with many counts. The CDR3 sequence is CASSYGQGIEAFF. The CDR3 DNA reads TGCGCCAGCAGCTACGGACAGGGGATTGAAGCTTTCTTT. The rearrangement uses TRBV5-1 and TRBJ1-1, with TRBD1 matching over 9 bases. The CDR3 runs 13 residues. The germline V gene encodes CDR1 SGHRS and CDR2 YFSETQ. V gave up 3 bases and J gave up 7 bases; unmatched junction bases: 4.

This clonotype was counted at least ten times. V gene TRBV20-1 combines with J gene TRBJ2-5, with D unresolved. The V end was cut by 2 bases, the J end by 3 bases, with 4 bases between. The CDR3 consists of 11 residues. CDR1 and CDR2 (germline): DFQATT, SNEGSKA (reference sequence). CDR3 nucleotides: TGCAGTGCTAGAATTAAAGAGACCCAGTACTTC. This codes for CSARIKETQYF.

This clonotype was found many times. The CDR3 is CASSDWASGAYEQYF. CDR3 sequence (DNA): TGTGCCAGCAGTGATTGGGCTAGCGGGGCCTACGAGCAGTACTTC. The chain carries TRBV2 and TRBJ2-7; 9 positions match TRBD2. V was pared by 3 bases and J by 2 bases, with 5 bases of the junction left unmatched. The CDR3 spans 15 residues. The germline V gene encodes CDR1 SNHLY and CDR2 FYNNEI.

Turning to this clonotype: One junction end disagrees with the germline gene, perhaps due to a read error. DNA of the CDR3: TGTGACAGCAGCGTTAGCTACGAGCAGTACTTC. Protein: CDSSVSYEQYF. The chain employs TRBV7-2 and TRBJ2-7; no firm D call. This CDR3 is 11 amino acids long. The germline V gene encodes CDR1 SGHTA and CDR2 FQGNSA.

This clonotype appeared many times. This chain joins TRBV6-2 or TRBV6-3 and TRBJ2-7, with TRBD2 as a possible D gene (5 bases). Germline CDR1 and CDR2: MNHEY and SVGEGT. This CDR3 is 14 amino acids long. V lost 4 bases and J 6 bases, leaving 16 bases between the germline ends. The CDR3 nucleotides read TGTGCCAGCAGTTCCTCGGGAAGAAGAGCCGAGCAGTACTTC. Protein sequence: CASSSSGRRAEQYF.

This chain joins TRBV3-1 and TRBJ2-7; D might be TRBD2 (6 bases). Per germline, CDR1 LGHDT and CDR2 YNNKEL (reference sequence). The CDR3 spans 16 residues. V lost 2 bases, J lost 1 base, and 15 bases lay in between. The CDR3 loop is CASSQTRAGTSYEQYF. In DNA, the CDR3 is TGTGCCAGCAGCCAAACTCGAGCGGGTACTTCCTACGAGCAGTACTTC.

This clonotype was seen ten or more times. The V call is TRBV10-3, the J call TRBJ2-7; 11 nucleotides align to TRBD1. Germline CDR1 ENHRY, CDR2 SYGVKD. Losses at the gene ends were 4 bases for V and 2 bases for J; bases not matched to a gene: 7. The CDR3 spans 16 residues. The CDR3 reads CAISGLSGQGAYEQYF. The CDR3 DNA reads TGTGCCATCAGTGGGCTATCGGGACAGGGGGCCTACGAGCAGTACTTC.

This clonotype showed up many times. The rearrangement links TRBV12-3 or TRBV12-4 to TRBJ2-2; 10 bases line up with TRBD1. The junction had 9 bases not matched to a gene; V was cut back by 7 bases and J by 7 bases. This CDR3 region has 15 residues. As DNA, the CDR3 is TGTGCCAGCATTAGCGGACAGGGGGGGGACGGGGAGCTGTTTTTT. Encoded protein: CASISGQGGDGELFF.

This clonotype has a count of ten or more. The V gene is TRBV11-2, the J gene TRBJ2-2; D is unresolved. Trimming pared 2 bases from V and 0 bases from J, leaving 7 bases between. This CDR3 has 15 amino acids. Germline CDR1 SGHAT, CDR2 FQNNGV. CDR3 nucleotides: TGTGCCAGCAGCTTATTAGGCCCGAACACCGGGGAGCTGTTTTTT. Amino acids: CASSLLGPNTGELFF.

This clonotype was recorded many times. V usage is TRBV20-1 and J usage is TRBJ2-7; tentative D call: TRBD1 (6 bases). Trimming stripped 5 bases from V and 4 bases from J, with 21 bases between. The CDR3 has 15 residues. Germline assignment: CDR1 DFQATT and CDR2 SNEGSKA (reference sequence). CDR3 amino acids: CSAPNPGQRIYEQYF. The CDR3 coding sequence is TGCAGTGCTCCCAACCCAGGACAGAGGATATACGAGCAGTACTTC.

There are many counts of this clonotype. This sequence joins TRBV27 and TRBJ2-1; possibly TRBD2 for D (5 bases). Trimming stripped 4 bases from V and 1 base from J, with 11 bases between. The length of the CDR3 is 15 residues. Germline V gene lookup returns CDR1 MNHEY and CDR2 SMNVEV (reference sequence). CDR3 coding DNA: TGTGCCAGCAGTTCATCTGAGGGTTCCTACAATGAGCAGTTCTTC. Translating it yields CASSSSEGSYNEQFF.

This clonotype was seen at least ten times. The V gene is TRBV5-1, the J gene TRBJ1-1; D is undetermined. Germline V gene sequence: CDR1 SGHRS, CDR2 YFSETQ. This CDR3 has 13 residues. The V and J ends lost 0 bases and 2 bases respectively, with 5 bases between them. Here the CDR3 DNA reads TGCGCCAGCAGCTTGGAGGCAAACACTGAAGCTTTCTTT. Protein: CASSLEANTEAFF.